These 9 T cell receptor beta chains originate from one sample sequenced in a study of T-cell memory formation after mild COVID-19. Each CDR3 protein is one row after TCRdb ran MiXCR on the 5' RACE reads. The sample consists of some 600,000 distinct CDR3 sequences, roughly 17% of them appearing once. The sequenced material came from PBMCs or a T cell subset sorted from them (not recorded which). The source is an adult woman who had mild COVID-19 (a few samples of this study predate the infection). Cell type and time point are not known.

This chain uses TRBV6-2 or TRBV6-3 with TRBJ1-2; maybe TRBD1 (6 bases). The germline CDR1 and CDR2 sequences are MNHEY and SVGEGT. The CDR3 length is 13 residues. V lost 7 bases to trimming and J lost 2 bases, with 11 bases between them. The DNA of the CDR3 is TGTGCCAGCACCGCCAGGGGAAACTATGGCTACACCTTC. Its protein is CASTARGNYGYTF.

This clonotype turned up a few times. The CDR3, as DNA: TGTGCCACCAGTGTGGGCGGGTGGCCCGAGCAGTTCTTC. This gives the protein CATSVGGWPEQFF. The chain combines TRBV24-1 with TRBJ2-1; D might be TRBD2 (5 bases). The CDR3 runs 13 residues. V lost 5 bases and J lost 10, with 14 bases in between. Germline lookup yields CDR1 KGHDR and CDR2 SFDVKD.

This clonotype was observed a handful of times. CDR3 protein: CASSLAAGTGNTIYF. CDR3 nucleotide sequence: TGTGCCAGCAGCTTAGCCGCAGGGACTGGAAACACCATATATTTT. The V gene is TRBV7-2, the J gene TRBJ1-3, with D maybe TRBD1 (5 bases). Trimming stripped 0 bases from V and 2 bases from J, with 8 bases between. The CDR3 covers 15 residues. From germline, CDR1 is SGHTA and CDR2 FQGNSA.

The table lists this clonotype with a few counts. The gene calls are TRBV4-2 and TRBJ2-2; no clear D gene. V lost 0 bases and J 1 base, leaving 6 bases between the germline ends. The CDR3 consists of 15 residues. CDR1 is LGHNA, CDR2 YNFKEQ, per germline. CDR3: CASSQEQLNTGELFF. In DNA form, the CDR3 reads TGTGCCAGCAGCCAAGAGCAGCTGAACACCGGGGAGCTGTTTTTT.

The chain recombines TRBV12-3 or TRBV12-4 with TRBJ1-5, with a possible D match to TRBD1 (6 bases). The germline V and J ends were trimmed by 7 bases and 7 bases, with 17 bases remaining between them. The CDR3 contains 14 residues. CDR3 region: CASTYTGGGQPQHF. In DNA form, the CDR3 reads TGTGCCAGCACCTATACGGGGGGCGGCCAGCCCCAGCATTTT.

The genes are TRBV27 and TRBJ2-7; 7 positions agree with TRBD1. The germline gives CDR1 MNHEY, CDR2 SMNVEV (reference sequence). This CDR3 spans 13 amino acids. The trim removed 6 bases at V and 6 bases at J, leaving 8 bases unmatched. CDR3 region: CASRRQGDGEQYF. CDR3 bases: TGTGCCAGCAGGCGACAGGGTGACGGCGAGCAGTACTTC.

This clonotype was picked up a small number of times. J is TRBJ2-2 and V is TRBV29-1, with D uncertain. V was pared by 6 bases and J by 4 bases, with 9 bases between. The CDR3 is 12 residues long. The V gene's germline CDR1 is SQVTM and CDR2 ANQGSEA. The CDR3 bases are TGCAGCGTACTATCGTCCACCGGGGAGCTGTTTTTT. Its translation is CSVLSSTGELFF.

V usage is TRBV19 and J usage is TRBJ2-3; D is unclear. This CDR3 spans 13 amino acids. CDR1 and CDR2 (germline): LNHDA, SQIVND (reference sequence). V dropped 1 base and J dropped 4 bases, with 6 bases sitting between them. The CDR3 DNA is TGTGCCAGTAGTATAGGCCTCTCAGATACGCAGTATTTT. Its protein is CASSIGLSDTQYF.

V and J are TRBV11-3 and TRBJ2-1; possible D gene TRBD1, 6 bases. The CDR3 has 15 amino acids. CDR1 is SGHNT and CDR2 is YENEEA in the germline V gene. The V end lost 5 bases, the J end lost 7 bases, and 18 bases lay between the germline ends. The CDR3 protein is CASSLYRELMNEQFF. DNA for the CDR3: TGTGCCAGCAGCCTGTACAGGGAACTTATGAATGAGCAGTTCTTC.